This T cell receptor beta chain appears in the sequencing data of a study of shared clonotypes between healthy human individuals. In the study overall: The plates for each donor numbered three CD4 naive, three CD4 memory, two CD8 naive and one CD8 memory. Study conclusions and caveats: Few donors limited the genetic and exposure-history diversity represented. Naive subsets generally exceeded memory subsets in estimated richness.

CDR1 and CDR2 from the germline V gene are MNHEY and SVGAGI. The V end lost 2 bases, the J end lost 4 bases, and 17 bases lay between the germline ends. The CDR3 totals 16 residues. Splitting of CD4+ cells produced CD45RA+ naive and CD45RA-negative memory subsets. In the case of this clone: Its antigen is not known.

Only in-frame clones appear in the TCRdb table, and some are missing; sequencing was by immunoSEQ multiplex PCR. The repertoire holds about 610,000 clones, with about 96% as singletons. Material: naive CD4+ T cells sorted from blood. Subset specified: CD45RA+ positively selected. The chain carries TRBV6-5 and TRBJ1-1; a possible D gene is TRBD1 (5 bases). The sequence derives from a woman aged 25 to 39 in good health. The CDR3 region is CASSYAALGRGTEAFF. For the CDR3, the DNA is TGTGCCAGCAGTTACGCCGCGCTGGGGCGGGGCACTGAAGCTTTCTTT.